The clone carrying this TCR beta chain was counted at least ten times. The antigen is not known. Amplification used 60 Vbeta primers and 13 Jbeta primers. Measured with immunoSEQ multiplex PCR; TCRdb has only the in-frame clones, and not every one. This table holds 130,000 or so clones, 70% to 85% found once. The sample is drawn from a study of cytomegalovirus exposure and HLA in healthy donors. Study details: An early data release held around 80 million unique TCRs from HLA-typed donors. Study-level points and caveats: The investigators catalogued 150 or so TCR beta chains as cytomegalovirus-associated. Some V segments, TRBV6-2 and TRBV6-3 among them, were indistinguishable and were therefore excluded. The authors later found HLA-associated TCR beta chains more clonally expanded than equally common others.

The CDR3 covers 10 residues. Germline CDR1 reads MGHDK; CDR2 reads SYGVNS. The receptor's source is a woman aged 18-30 years in good health and CMV-seropositive. Material: PBMCs. The chain is built from TRBV25-1 and TRBJ1-1; D ambiguous. CDR3 nucleotide sequence: TGTGGGGAGTTTCACACTGAAGCTTTCTTT. This sequence encodes CGEFHTEAFF.